This TCR beta chain was sequenced for a study of T cell responses to AZD1222 COVID-19 vaccine listed by TCRdb under 2021. Background for the entire study: AZD1222 recipients given second doses at about 4 weeks or at about 12 weeks were pooled, since spike-specific TCR depth and breadth were not found to differ between the two schedules. A total of 230 or so trial participants underwent TCR sequencing, of whom 207 received two doses of AZD1222 and some 25 received two doses of the MenACWY control vaccine. Enrollment into the trials was organized by age into subgroups of 18-55, 56-69 and 70-plus years, and those subgroups contained roughly 150, 30 and 60 TCR-sequenced participants, respectively. The paper as a whole reports these results and caveats: Conclusions about previously exposed vaccinees are limited, since just six AZD1222 recipients were seropositive for SARS-CoV-2 at baseline. Reportedly, close to half of the unique spike-specific TCRs recognized epitopes lying outside the regions that are mutated in the B.1.351 and B.1.1.7 variants. Because no day 14 peak-response samples were available, repertoires were characterized only after the peak T cell response. Participants were mostly white British, with more females than males. The authors suggested clonal diversity may have been underestimated. After two AZD1222 doses, spike-specific TCR breadth and depth were significantly higher than at day 0 and than in MenACWY recipients. The 56-69-year group was small, and its depth increase did not reach significance, likely because of low power. CD4 TCRs associated with the vaccine covered the entire spike protein, and the dominant responses were in regions 160-218 and 743-854.

Only a few counts were recorded for this clone. Its specific antigen is unknown. No qualities accompany the bases; no much larger clone lies one base away. CDR1 SGHAT and CDR2 FQNNGV are derived from the germline V gene. V is clipped by 5 bases and J by 3 bases, and the sequence between their germline boundaries is 18 bases long. The CDR3 runs 16 residues from the cysteine to the phenylalanine. Of all the DNA, just the CDR3 is kept, 48 bases in frame from base 1. The CDR3 regions of human TCRbeta chains were subjected to immunosequencing. The paper's data handling went like this. Repertoire TCRs were checked for matches against a reference library of SARS-CoV-2-specific TCRs that had been generated using the MIRA antigen-specificity platform. Breadth was defined as the fraction of unique TCRs that were SARS-CoV-2-associated. Depth was defined as the fraction of total T cells that were SARS-CoV-2-associated. Using the MIRA data, each spike-specific TCR was assigned both to the spike region to which the TCR was reactive and to a CD4 or CD8 class. Log10-transformed breadth and depth values were compared by one-way ANOVA with Sidak's multiple comparisons tests. TCRdb limited this immuneACCESS table to in-frame rearrangements with V and J called. A share of clones is missing; checked studies link under half to unresolved V genes, and the rest is unexplained. V, J and clone size are those of that table, while D and trimming were read from the DNA. The sample table lists about 110,000 clones, roughly nine tenths of them with a count of one. The top ten clones comprise roughly 5.3% of the sample.

The meaning of the sample's time point label: baseline before first vaccination. Vaccinee samples were obtained from the UK trials COV001 and COV002, which included a single-blind randomized controlled phase 2/3 trial of AZD1222 (ChAdOx1 nCoV-19) in healthy adults. For TCRbeta chain sequencing, PBMC samples were collected from trial participants at day 0 and at day 28 after the second dose. Sequencing used peripheral blood, obtained on day 0 of AZD1222 vaccination. The chain links TRBV11-2 with TRBJ2-3, with TRBD2 as a weak D call on 6 bases. The origin of this receptor is an adult in good health. The DNA sequence is given as TGTGCCAGCAGCCGAGACGGGACTCCGGGTACAGATACGCAGTATTTT. It encodes CASSRDGTPGTDTQYF. The entire variable domain, with the stretches around the CDR3 drawn from the reference TRBV11-2 and TRBJ2-3 proteins, is EAGVAQSPRYKIIEKRQSVAFWCNPISGHATLYWYQQILGQGPKLLIQFQNNGVVDDSQLPKDRFSAERLKGVDSTLKIQPAKLEDSAVYLCASSRDGTPGTDTQYFGPGTRLTVL.